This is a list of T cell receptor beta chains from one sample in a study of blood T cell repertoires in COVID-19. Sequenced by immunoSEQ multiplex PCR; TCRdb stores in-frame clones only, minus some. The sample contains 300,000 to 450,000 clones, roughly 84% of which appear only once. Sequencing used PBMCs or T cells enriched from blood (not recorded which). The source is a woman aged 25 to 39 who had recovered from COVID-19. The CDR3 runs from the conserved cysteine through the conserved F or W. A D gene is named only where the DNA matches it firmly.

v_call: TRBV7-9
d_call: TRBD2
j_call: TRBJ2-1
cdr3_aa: CASSLVAGVPNEQFF

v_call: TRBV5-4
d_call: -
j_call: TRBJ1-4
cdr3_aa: CASSSDSATNEKLFF

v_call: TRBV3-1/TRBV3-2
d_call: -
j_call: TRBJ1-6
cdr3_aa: CASSHRAYNSPLHF

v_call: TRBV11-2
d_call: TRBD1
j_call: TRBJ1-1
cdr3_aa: CASSKRFGTGHNTEAFF

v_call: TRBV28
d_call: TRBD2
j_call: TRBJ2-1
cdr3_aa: CASSSRRTSGGNEQFF

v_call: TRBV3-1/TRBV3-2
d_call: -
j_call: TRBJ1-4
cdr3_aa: CASSSTPYKLFF

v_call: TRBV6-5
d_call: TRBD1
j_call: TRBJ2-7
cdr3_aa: CASVTGLSYEQYF

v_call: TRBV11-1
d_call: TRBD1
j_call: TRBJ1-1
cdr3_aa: CASSQDRGDEAFF

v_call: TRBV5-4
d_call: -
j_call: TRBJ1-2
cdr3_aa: CASSLPTAGWGGYTF

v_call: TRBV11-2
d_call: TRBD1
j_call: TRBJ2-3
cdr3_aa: CASSLVGTASTDTQYF

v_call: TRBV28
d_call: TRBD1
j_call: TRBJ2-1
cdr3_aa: CASVGQAYNEQFF

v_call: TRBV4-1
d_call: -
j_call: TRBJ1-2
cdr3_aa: CASSLSIRDENLGGYTF

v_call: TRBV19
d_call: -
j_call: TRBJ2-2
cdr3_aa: CASRDSITGELFF

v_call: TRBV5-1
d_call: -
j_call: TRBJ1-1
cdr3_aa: CASSLGTEIRTEAFF

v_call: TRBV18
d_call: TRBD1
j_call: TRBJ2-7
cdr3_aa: CASSPRQGREGEQYF

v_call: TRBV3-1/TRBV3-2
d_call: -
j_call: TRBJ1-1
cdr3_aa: CASSQASTEAFF

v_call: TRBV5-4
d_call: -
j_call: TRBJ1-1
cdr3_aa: CASSSRGEMNTEAFF

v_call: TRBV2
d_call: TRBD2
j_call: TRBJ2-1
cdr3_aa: CASRGTSGGYNEQFF

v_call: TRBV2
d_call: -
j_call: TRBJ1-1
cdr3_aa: CASSVIDIANTEAFF

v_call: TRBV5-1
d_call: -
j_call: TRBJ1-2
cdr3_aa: CASSLSGRRSDDGYTF

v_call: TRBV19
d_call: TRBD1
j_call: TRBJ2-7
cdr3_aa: CASSPHQGTGLPEQYF

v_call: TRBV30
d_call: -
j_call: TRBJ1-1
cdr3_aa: CAWSRDMNTEAFF

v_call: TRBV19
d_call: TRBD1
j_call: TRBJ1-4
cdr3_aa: CASSRTGTPATNEKLFF

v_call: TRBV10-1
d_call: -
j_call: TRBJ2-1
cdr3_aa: CASSERLGGNEQFF

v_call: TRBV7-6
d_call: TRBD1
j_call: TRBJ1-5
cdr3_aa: CASSDRQGPNQPQHF

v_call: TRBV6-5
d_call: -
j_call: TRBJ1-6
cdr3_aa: CASSLDTGTPLHF

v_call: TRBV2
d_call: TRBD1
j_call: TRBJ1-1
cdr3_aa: CASIGQGDTEAFF

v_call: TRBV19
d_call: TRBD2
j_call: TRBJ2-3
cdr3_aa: CASSTPSGGATDTQYF

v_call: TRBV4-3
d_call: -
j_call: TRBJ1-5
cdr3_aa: CASSQESKPQHF

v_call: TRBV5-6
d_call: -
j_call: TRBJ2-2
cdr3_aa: CASSFEEIPNTGELFF